The clone carrying this T cell receptor (beta chain) was seen ten or more times. These data originate in a study of CD8 T cells in ankylosing spondylitis. Trimming cost V 6 bases and J 1 base, with 4 bases left between them. CDR3 length equals 12 residues. TCRdb reprocessed the 5' RACE reads with MiXCR, giving one entry per CDR3 protein. The table has approximately 90,000 distinct CDR3 sequences, about 8.5% seen once; the top ten hold about a tenth. This chain joins TRBV12-3 or TRBV12-4 and TRBJ1-3; D not certain. Sequencing was performed on blood, either unsorted or a sorted T cell fraction (not recorded which). The source of this sequence is a male donor with ankylosing spondylitis or in good health (not recorded which). The CDR3 loop is CASRLSGNTIYF. CDR3 nucleotide sequence: TGTGCCAGCAGGCTTTCTGGAAACACCATATATTTT.